This note documents a single T cell receptor beta chain sequence. Its antigen is currently unknown. CDR3 length: 15 residues. Trimming cost V 4 bases and J 3 bases; bases outside gene matches: 5. Germline lookup yields CDR1 SGHNT and CDR2 YYREEE (reference sequence). As for treatment: roughly 10-day PBMC culture with coronavirus spike peptide pools or control peptides (ViraFEST assay). The sample belongs to a study of vaccination and CD4 T cells after COVID-19. Sequencing of cultured CD4+ T cell DNA used the Oncomine TCR Beta short-read assay. TCRdb reprocessed the PCR reads via MiXCR and lists one record per CDR3 protein. The sample lists roughly 17,000 distinct CDR3 sequences, 55% seen once, with 7.5% to 10% in the top ten. General study points: Nearly all convalescent vaccine-specific clones, 304 of 307, recognized only SARS-CoV-2 spike.

Sequencing was carried out using CD4+ T cells from blood, cultured in vitro. The gene calls are TRBV5-4 and TRBJ2-2, with 8 bases that match TRBD2. The receptor comes from a human donor who had recovered from COVID-19. Here the CDR3 reads CASSLTSVYTGELFF. The CDR3 region has the DNA TGTGCCAGCAGCCTGACTAGCGTATACACCGGGGAGCTGTTTTTT.